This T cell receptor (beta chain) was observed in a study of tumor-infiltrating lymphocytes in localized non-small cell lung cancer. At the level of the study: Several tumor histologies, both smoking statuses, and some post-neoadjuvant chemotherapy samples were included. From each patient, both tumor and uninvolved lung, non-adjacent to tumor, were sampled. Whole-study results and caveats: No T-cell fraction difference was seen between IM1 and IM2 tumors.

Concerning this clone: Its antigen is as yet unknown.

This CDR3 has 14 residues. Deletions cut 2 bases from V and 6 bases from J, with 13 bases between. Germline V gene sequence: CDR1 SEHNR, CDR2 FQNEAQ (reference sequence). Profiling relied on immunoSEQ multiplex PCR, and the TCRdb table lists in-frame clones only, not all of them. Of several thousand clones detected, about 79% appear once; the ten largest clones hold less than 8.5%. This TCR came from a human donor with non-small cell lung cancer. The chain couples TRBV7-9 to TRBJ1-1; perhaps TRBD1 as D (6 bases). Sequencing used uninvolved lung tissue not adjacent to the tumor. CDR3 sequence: CASSLKGGKAEAFF. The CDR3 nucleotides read TGTGCCAGCAGCTTAAAGGGGGGGAAGGCTGAAGCTTTCTTT.